The TCR beta chain under discussion was sequenced for a study of human T cells and chemical hapten exposure. Overall study: The use of 2% DPC on about 2 cm by about 2 cm of upper inner arm skin constituted sensitization.

The germline V and J ends were trimmed by 2 bases and 2 bases, with 10 bases remaining between them. CDR3 length: 14 residues. Per germline, CDR1 SGHAT and CDR2 FQNNGV. The time point: patch test 1, 2 weeks after DPC sensitization. Treatment indicated: therapeutic diphenylcyclopropenone sensitization with weekly scalp DPC. Extraction yielded total RNA from whole blood (unfractionated). Study outcomes and limitations: Expanded TCRs made up significantly more big CDR3 similarity clusters than controls did.

This clonotype was seen a handful of times. The target antigen is unknown. For the library, individual cDNA molecules each received unique molecular identifiers. TCRdb ran MiXCR on the RACE reads and lists one entry per CDR3 protein. Of around 120,000 distinct CDR3 sequences listed, roughly 13% are singletons. The chain has TRBV11-2 and TRBJ2-7; D remains ambiguous. The source is a man aged 18 to 35 with alopecia areata. Some clones in this sample may be carry-over from other donors' samples. The sample consisted of whole blood, taken in connection with sensitization to the hapten diphenylcyclopropenone (DPC). This CDR3 reads CASSLIGMTYEQYF. The DNA for the CDR3 is TGTGCCAGCAGCTTAATAGGGATGACCTACGAGCAGTACTTC. Variable domain in full (rest from reference TRBV11-2 and TRBJ2-7): EAGVAQSPRYKIIEKRQSVAFWCNPISGHATLYWYQQILGQGPKLLIQFQNNGVVDDSQLPKDRFSAERLKGVDSTLKIQPAKLEDSAVYLCASSLIGMTYEQYFGPGTRLTVT.